These 31 T cell receptor beta chains came from one sample sequenced in a study of blood T cell repertoires in COVID-19. Sequencing used immunoSEQ multiplex PCR; TCRdb keeps in-frame clones, though not all of them. The sample has over 95,000 clones, roughly 84% seen once. The sequencing sample was made of peripheral blood. All receptors come from a woman aged 55 to 70 with acute or convalescent COVID-19.

The chain recombines TRBV29-1 with TRBJ2-5, with 8 bases lining up with TRBD2. The germline gives CDR1 SQVTM, CDR2 ANQGSEA. This CDR3 spans 13 amino acids. V gave up 2 bases and J gave up 5 bases; unmatched junction bases: 4. The CDR3 sequence: CSVESGGGETQYF. The CDR3 region has the DNA TGCAGCGTTGAAAGCGGGGGCGGGGAGACCCAGTACTTC.

Turning to this clone: The junction differs from germline at one of its ends, possibly a read error. The chain uses TRBV5-1 and TRBJ2-7, with TRBD2 matching over 10 bases. Germline V CDR1 and CDR2: SGHRS, YFSETQ. The CDR3 has 15 residues. The CDR3 spells CASSSGASGGSQWDF. CDR3 in DNA: TGCGCCAGCAGCTCGGGGGCTAGCGGGGGATCCCAGTGGGACTTC.

The chain joins TRBV29-1 to TRBJ2-1; the match to TRBD1 covers 10 bases. This CDR3 contains 14 residues. J lost 9 bases, V lost 7 bases, and 12 bases had no gene match. Germline CDR1 and CDR2: SQVTM and ANQGSEA. The CDR3 here is CSGLRDRGSGEQFF. The CDR3, as DNA: TGCAGCGGACTCCGGGACAGGGGTTCGGGTGAGCAGTTCTTC.

CDR3 sequence: CASSSDSARAFF. In DNA form, the CDR3 reads TGTGCCAGCAGTTCGGACAGCGCGCGAGCTTTCTTT. This rearrangement joins TRBV6-5 to TRBJ1-1; D perhaps matches TRBD1 (6 bases). Germline CDR1 and CDR2: MNHEY and SVGAGI. V gave up 4 bases and J gave up 10 bases, with 13 bases separating them. CDR3 length: 12 residues.

This sequence joins TRBV30 and TRBJ1-2; 11 nucleotides agree with TRBD1. Losses at the gene ends were 1 base for V and 4 bases for J; bases not matched to a gene: 5. CDR1 and CDR2 (germline): GTSNPN, SVGIG (reference sequence). CDR3 length: 15 amino acids. In DNA, the CDR3 is TGTGCCTGGAGTGCCCGGGACAGGGGGTTCTATGGCTACACCTTC. Protein sequence: CAWSARDRGFYGYTF.

The chain combines TRBV7-2 with TRBJ1-5, with a weak D call TRBD1 (5 bases). This CDR3 has 15 amino acids. Trimming shortened V by 5 bases and J by 3 bases, and 14 bases separated the two germline ends. Germline CDR1 reads SGHTA; CDR2 reads FQGNSA. In DNA, the CDR3 is TGTGCCAGCAGCCCGTCGCGGGGACCCAATCAGCCCCAGCATTTT. Protein sequence: CASSPSRGPNQPQHF. Full variable domain (rest looked up from reference TRBV7-2 and TRBJ1-5): GAGVSQSPSNKVTEKGKDVELRCDPISGHTALYWYRQSLGQGLEFLIYFQGNSAPDKSGLPSDRFSAERTGGSVSTLTIQRTQQEDSAVYLCASSPSRGPNQPQHFGDGTRLSIL.

This chain connects TRBV28 to TRBJ2-7; D possibly corresponds to TRBD2 (7 bases). Germline V gene data show CDR1 as MDHEN and CDR2 as SYDVKM. The CDR3 is made up of 16 amino acids. V gave up 4 bases and J gave up 2 bases, with 18 bases separating them. CDR3 coding DNA: TGTGCCAGCAGTTCTAGTGATGCGGGGGCCCCCTACGAGCAGTACTTC. Its translation: CASSSSDAGAPYEQYF.

The V and J genes are TRBV1 and TRBJ2-5; the table names TRBD2, a call not compared with the DNA. TRBV1 represents a pseudogene. This CDR3 has 15 residues. DNA of the CDR3: TGCACCAGCAGTGAGCGGGGGGGAAGGCAAGAGACCCAGTACTTC. Residues: CTSSERGGRQETQYF.

The V call is TRBV5-1, the J call TRBJ1-1, with TRBD1 matching over 7 bases. CDR3 size: 15 residues. Germline V gives CDR1 SGHRS, CDR2 YFSETQ. V dropped 0 bases and J dropped 1; count of bases not matched to a gene: 3. The chain's CDR3 is CASSLVPGGNTEAFF. The CDR3 DNA is TGCGCCAGCAGCTTGGTGCCAGGGGGGAACACTGAAGCTTTCTTT.

This clone came up once. The V call is TRBV29-1, the J call TRBJ1-1; 12 bases align to TRBD1. CDR1 is SQVTM, CDR2 ANQGSEA, per germline. V was clipped by 6 bases and J by 4 bases; unmatched bases: 12. The CDR3 covers 16 residues. The CDR3 DNA sequence: TGCAGCGTGGGGAGGGGGACAGGGGGCCCCTCCACTGAAGCTTTCTTT. It specifies CSVGRGTGGPSTEAFF. Drawing the rest from reference TRBV29-1 and TRBJ1-1, the complete variable domain is SAVISQKPSRDICQRGTSLTIQCQVDSQVTMMFWYRQQPGQSLTLIATANQGSEATYESGFVIDKFPISRPNLTFSTLTVSNMSPEDSSIYLCSVGRGTGGPSTEAFFGQGTRLTVV.

The chain joins TRBV29-1 to TRBJ1-2, with D perhaps matching TRBD1 (6 bases). In germline, CDR1 is SQVTM, CDR2 ANQGSEA. The CDR3 runs 11 residues. Between the trimmed V and J ends, which lost 4 bases and 5 bases, there was a span of 8 bases. The chain's CDR3 is CSVGGQYGYTF. CDR3 bases: TGCAGCGTTGGAGGACAGTATGGCTACACCTTC.

V usage is TRBV28 and J usage is TRBJ1-2; D not resolved. Germline loops: CDR1 MDHEN, CDR2 SYDVKM. The CDR3 sequence is 13 residues long. Trimming left V 6 bases short and J 6 bases short, with 14 bases between. CDR3 nucleotides: TGTGCCAGCAGATCCGGGGTTCGGAATGGCTACACCTTC. This sequence encodes CASRSGVRNGYTF.

The chain carries TRBV9 and TRBJ2-1; D may be TRBD2 (7 bases). Trimming pared 0 bases from V and 8 bases from J, leaving 21 bases between. The CDR3 loop spans 17 amino acids. Germline V CDR1 and CDR2: SGDLS, YYNGEE. CDR3 coding DNA: TGTGCCAGCAGCGTAGCTATAGGGGGGGGCGCGTCCCATGAGCAGTTCTTC. As protein: CASSVAIGGGASHEQFF.

The rearrangement joins TRBV5-1 to TRBJ1-2; 7 bases fit TRBD1. The germline V gene encodes CDR1 SGHRS and CDR2 YFSETQ. The CDR3 consists of 14 residues. V lost 0 bases, J lost 4 bases, and 3 bases stayed unmatched. In nucleotides, the CDR3 is TGCGCCAGCAGCTTGGAAACAGGGGTCTATGGCTACACCTTC. Its protein is CASSLETGVYGYTF.

In DNA form, the CDR3 reads TGTGCCAGCAGCCCCGGGACAGGGCGTGGCTACACCTTC. Translating gives CASSPGTGRGYTF. The chain uses TRBV28 and TRBJ1-2, with 9 bases that match TRBD1. The J segment lost 7 bases and the V segment lost 6 bases, leaving 6 bases of the junction unmatched. The CDR3 consists of 13 residues. Germline V lookup: CDR1 MDHEN, CDR2 SYDVKM.

The table lists this clone with a count of one. CDR3 in DNA: TGTGCCAGCAGCTTGGCTGGTACAGGGGGCTACTCTAGCTACGAGCAGTACTTC. This encodes CASSLAGTGGYSSYEQYF. This chain uses TRBV5-6 with TRBJ2-7; the match to TRBD1 covers 9 bases. The CDR3 totals 18 residues. Per germline, CDR1 SGHDT and CDR2 YYEEEE. V was clipped by 0 bases and J by 3 bases; unmatched bases: 13.

V usage is TRBV20-1 and J usage is TRBJ1-2; D possibly corresponds to TRBD1 (5 bases). The CDR3 has 12 amino acids. Trimming pared 3 bases from V and 5 bases from J, leaving 10 bases between. Per germline, CDR1 DFQATT and CDR2 SNEGSKA (reference sequence). CDR3 nucleotides: TGCAGTGCTAGTAGCCAGGGTTATGGCTACACCTTC. Protein sequence: CSASSQGYGYTF.

The chain combines TRBV5-5 with TRBJ1-1; D perhaps matches TRBD1 (6 bases). Germline V gene data show CDR1 as SGHKS and CDR2 as YYEKEE (reference sequence). The CDR3 extends over 15 amino acids. The V and J ends lost 4 bases and 4 bases respectively, with 17 bases between them. Written as DNA, the CDR3 is TGTGCCAGCAGCGGCAGGGGTCCTGGGAGCACTGAAGCTTTCTTT. Protein sequence: CASSGRGPGSTEAFF.

J is TRBJ1-2 and V is TRBV5-1; 9 bases fit TRBD1. Germline lookup yields CDR1 SGHRS and CDR2 YFSETQ. Losses at the gene ends were 3 bases for V and 8 bases for J; bases not matched to a gene: 8. CDR3 length: 14 residues. The CDR3 loop reads CASSSADRGWGYTF. DNA for the CDR3: TGCGCCAGCAGCTCCGCGGACAGGGGATGGGGCTACACCTTC.

The chain combines TRBV2 with TRBJ1-5, with D possibly being TRBD1 (6 bases). Germline CDR1 SNHLY, CDR2 FYNNEI. CDR3 length: 19 residues. Trimming left V 1 base short and J 0 bases short, with 19 bases between. CDR3 bases: TGTGCCAGCAGTGAAGGGCGGGGGCGGACTAGATATAGCAATCAGCCCCAGCATTTT. Translating it yields CASSEGRGRTRYSNQPQHF.

J is TRBJ2-3 and V is TRBV2; 8 bases agree with TRBD2. Germline trimming cut 2 bases from V and 5 bases from J; bases unmatched to any gene: 12. The CDR3 has 17 amino acids. Per germline, CDR1 SNHLY and CDR2 FYNNEI. The CDR3, as DNA: TGTGCCAGCAGTGAATGGGGTCGGGGGGGCCGAAGAGATACGCAGTATTTT. Its protein product is CASSEWGRGGRRDTQYF.

V usage is TRBV5-1 and J usage is TRBJ2-5, with D possibly TRBD2 on 5 matching bases. From germline, CDR1 is SGHRS and CDR2 YFSETQ. V lost 8 bases and J lost 12, with 14 bases in between. The CDR3 is 10 residues long. The CDR3 loop is CARRADGEYF. The CDR3 DNA sequence: TGCGCCAGAAGGGCGGACGGGGAGTACTTC.

J is TRBJ1-2 and V is TRBV5-1; 10 bases fit TRBD1. Germline V gene data show CDR1 as SGHRS and CDR2 as YFSETQ. The CDR3 consists of 14 residues. Trimming cost V 9 bases and J 3 bases; bases outside gene matches: 8. The CDR3 here is CATRTGGDDYGYTF. CDR3 DNA: TGCGCCACCCGGACAGGGGGGGATGACTATGGCTACACCTTC.

The chain recombines TRBV20-1 with TRBJ2-1; 8 nucleotides agree with TRBD1. The junction had 10 bases not matched to a gene; V was cut back by 3 bases and J by 15 bases. CDR3 size: 12 residues. Germline-derived CDR1 and CDR2 are DFQATT and SNEGSKA (reference sequence). The CDR3 nucleotides are TGCAGTGCTAGTCTACTGTCAGGGGGCGCGTTCTTC. It specifies CSASLLSGGAFF.

This clone was detected a few times. The chain joins TRBV5-1 to TRBJ2-7; tentative D call: TRBD1 (5 bases). Germline CDR1 and CDR2: SGHRS and YFSETQ. Trimming left V 3 bases short and J 4 bases short, with 14 bases between. This CDR3 region has 14 residues. The CDR3 spells CASSSTTSGYEQYF. The CDR3 nucleotides are TGCGCCAGCAGCTCTACAACTTCAGGGTACGAGCAGTACTTC.

The chain couples TRBV2 to TRBJ2-4; D may be TRBD2 (5 bases). This CDR3 has 15 residues. CDR1 SNHLY and CDR2 FYNNEI come from the germline V gene. V dropped 0 bases and J dropped 0 bases, with 6 bases sitting between them. CDR3 nucleotide sequence: TGTGCCAGCAGTGAAGCGGAGGTAGCCAAAAACATTCAGTACTTC. Its translation is CASSEAEVAKNIQYF.

This clone was seen only a few times. The same CDR3 arises from other DNA sequences in this sample as well. This rearrangement joins TRBV7-3 to TRBJ1-1, with 9 bases that match TRBD1. The germline V gene encodes CDR1 SGHTA and CDR2 FQGTGA. V shed 4 bases, J shed 4 bases, and the junction held 4 bases outside the gene matches. The CDR3 has 14 residues. CDR3 amino acids: CASSSGTGSTEAFF. CDR3 nucleotides: TGTGCCAGCAGCTCCGGGACAGGGAGCACTGAAGCTTTCTTT.

The sample holds one count of this clone. The CDR3 DNA reads TGCGCCAGCAGCTTGGCCCAAAGTACTTCTGGAAACACCATATATTTT. Translating it yields CASSLAQSTSGNTIYF. The chain recombines TRBV5-1 with TRBJ1-3; D ambiguous. The CDR3 totals 16 residues. From germline, CDR1 is SGHRS and CDR2 YFSETQ. The V gene lost 0 bases and the J gene lost 1 base, with 11 bases spanning the gap.

This sequence joins TRBV6-6 and TRBJ1-6; 10 bases agree with TRBD1. The CDR3 is made up of 16 amino acids. The V and J ends lost 7 bases and 10 bases, in that order; junction bases with no gene match: 13. The germline V gene has CDR1 MNHNY and CDR2 SVGAGI (reference sequence). The CDR3, as DNA: TGTGCCAGCAACTCAGACCTCGGGACAGGGGACTCACCCCTCCACTTT. Translation gives CASNSDLGTGDSPLHF.

The table lists this clone with a count of one. The rearrangement links TRBV4-3 to TRBJ2-5; D gene uncertain. The CDR3 contains 15 residues. The germline gives CDR1 LGHNA, CDR2 YSLEER. V gave up 0 bases and J gave up 1 base, with 9 bases separating them. The CDR3 bases are TGCGCCAGCAGCCAAGATATCAGGATCCAAGAGACCCAGTACTTC. Protein product: CASSQDIRIQETQYF.

The CDR3 nucleotides read TGTGCCAGTAGTACGGCCAGGGGCAATCAGCCCCAGCATTTT. Translation: CASSTARGNQPQHF. V is TRBV19 and J is TRBJ1-5; weak D call: TRBD1 (5 bases). V lost 4 bases, J lost 2 bases, and 9 bases lay in between. The CDR3 is 14 amino acids. Germline assignment: CDR1 LNHDA and CDR2 SQIVND (reference sequence).